A selection of T cell receptor beta chains follows, all from one sample in a study of human T cells and chemical hapten exposure. A single record per CDR3 protein comes from TCRdb applying MiXCR to the RACE reads. The sample carries 380,000 or so distinct CDR3 sequences, approximately 5.1% recorded once. The sample here was whole blood, taken in connection with sensitization to the hapten diphenylcyclopropenone (DPC). The source of these receptors is a woman aged 45-65 years with alopecia areata. Some clones in this sample may be carry-over from other donors' samples. CDR3s include the opening cysteine and the closing phenylalanine or tryptophan. Each record gives: D gene, V gene, J gene, clone size, CDR3 DNA, CDR3 protein. A D gene is named only where the DNA matches it firmly. The size of a clone is reported for some rows only, either as once, few or many, or as a class for expanded clones.

TRBD2	TRBV11-2	TRBJ2-7	many	TGTGCCAGCAGCCGTCTAGCGGGGTCCTACGAGCAGTACTTC	CASSRLAGSYEQYF
-	TRBV14	TRBJ2-5	few	TGTGCCAGCAGCCAAGATCTGGGGGCCCCAGAGACCCAGTACTTC	CASSQDLGAPETQYF
-	TRBV11-3	TRBJ2-7	many	TGTGCCAGCAGCAACAGCAACGAGCAGTACTTC	CASSNSNEQYF
-	TRBV12-3/TRBV12-4	TRBJ1-1	few	TGTGCCAGCAGTTTAGCATCTGGGTGGAGTGCTGAAGCTTTCTTT	CASSLASGWSAEAFF
-	TRBV5-4	TRBJ2-5	many	TGTGCCAGCAGCTTGGAGGCGGAGACCCAGTACTTC	CASSLEAETQYF
-	TRBV4-1	TRBJ2-3	-	TGCGCCAGCAGCCCTAGGGCTACAACTAGCACAGATACGCAGTATTTT	CASSPRATTSTDTQYF
-	TRBV6-5	TRBJ1-1	-	TGTGCCAGCAGTTACTCGACAAGGGATACTGAAGCTTTCTTT	CASSYSTRDTEAFF
-	TRBV9	TRBJ1-1	-	TGTGCCAGCAGCGCCCAAGTAGGACCGAACACTGAAGCTTTCTTT	CASSAQVGPNTEAFF
-	TRBV19	TRBJ1-2	few	TGTGCCAGTAGTATCCCAGGGGCAGTGAATGGCTACACCTTC	CASSIPGAVNGYTF
-	TRBV14	TRBJ1-2	few	TGTGCCAGCAGCCAAGTCCCGGTGGGGGAAGGCTACACCTTC	CASSQVPVGEGYTF
-	TRBV12-3/TRBV12-4	TRBJ1-1	few	TGTGCCAGCAGTTTGAACGGGGGAGCTTTCTTT	CASSLNGGAFF
-	TRBV2	TRBJ1-2	many	TGTGCCAGCAGTGAATATGAGGGGACTAACTATGGCTACACCTTC	CASSEYEGTNYGYTF
TRBD1	TRBV28	TRBJ1-5	many	TGTGCCAGCAGTTTAGCGGACAGGCTGAATCAGCCCCAGCATTTT	CASSLADRLNQPQHF
TRBD2	TRBV7-8	TRBJ2-3	many	TGTGCCAGCAGCCCGCTGACTAGCGAAGAGCCAGATACGCAGTATTTT	CASSPLTSEEPDTQYF
TRBD2	TRBV20-1	TRBJ2-7	few	TGCAGTGCTACCCTCGGACTAGCGGGACACGAGCAGTACTTC	CSATLGLAGHEQYF
TRBD2	TRBV7-2	TRBJ2-3	many	TGTGCCAGCAGCTTAGTGGCTAGCGGGGGGGATACGCAGTATTTT	CASSLVASGGDTQYF
-	TRBV10-3	TRBJ2-3	many	TGTGCCATCAGTGTATCCAGCACAGATACGCAGTATTTT	CAISVSSTDTQYF
-	TRBV9	TRBJ2-2	many	TGTGCCAGCAGCACTACAGCTCTATCGAACACCGGGGAGCTGTTTTTT	CASSTTALSNTGELFF
-	TRBV7-9	TRBJ2-3	few	TGTGCCAGCAGCTTAGCGGGCAGGGTCCTCACAGATACGCAGTATTTT	CASSLAGRVLTDTQYF
-	TRBV4-1	TRBJ2-3	-	TGCGCCAGCAGCCAAGATTGGGGGGGGGCCGAGGATACGCAGTATTTT	CASSQDWGGAEDTQYF
-	TRBV18	TRBJ2-7	many	TGTGCCAGCTCACCCTCCGGGGGCTACGAGCAGTACTTC	CASSPSGGYEQYF
-	TRBV6-5	TRBJ1-1	-	TGTGCCAGCAGCCAAAAGCCGAACACTGAAGCTTTCTTT	CASSQKPNTEAFF
-	TRBV20-1	TRBJ2-1	many	TGCAGTGCTAGTCGGGAAGGGAATGAGCAGTTCTTC	CSASREGNEQFF
TRBD2	TRBV7-2	TRBJ2-3	-	TGTGCCAGCAGCTCCGTAGCGGGGGGGCGTAGAGATACGCAGTATTTT	CASSSVAGGRRDTQYF
-	TRBV7-2	TRBJ2-6	many	TGTGCCAGCAGCTTAAGCTTGGCCGGGGCCAACGTCCTGACTTTC	CASSLSLAGANVLTF
TRBD2	TRBV2	TRBJ2-4	many	TGTGCCAGCCTCGCCCCGGGAGGCAAAAACATTCAGTACTTC	CASLAPGGKNIQYF
TRBD1	TRBV28	TRBJ2-7	-	TGTGCCAGCGTACCTTCCACAGGGGTCCCCTACGAGCAGTACTTC	CASVPSTGVPYEQYF
TRBD2	TRBV27	TRBJ2-1	few	TGTGCCAGCAGTTTATCTAGCGGGGACCACAATGAGCAGTTCTTC	CASSLSSGDHNEQFF
TRBD1	TRBV28	TRBJ2-1	many	TGTGCCACCGGAGGACAGGTATACAATGAGCAGTTCTTC	CATGGQVYNEQFF
TRBD2	TRBV10-1	TRBJ2-7	many	TGCGCCGGTCTGCAAGGGAGGCGAGCGGGAGGGATATCCAGCTCCTACGAGCAGTACTTC	CAGLQGRRAGGISSSYEQYF
-	TRBV27	TRBJ2-3	-	TGTGCCAGCGCGCTTGGCACAGATACGCAGTATTTT	CASALGTDTQYF
-	TRBV6-5	TRBJ2-7	many	TGTGCCAGCAGTTTATCGGACGGGTACGAGCAGTACTTC	CASSLSDGYEQYF
TRBD1	TRBV2	TRBJ1-5	many	TGTGCCAGCAGTGATACAGGGGGCACGACAGGTGAGCCCCAGCATTTT	CASSDTGGTTGEPQHF
TRBD1	TRBV18	TRBJ2-6	-	TGTGCCAGCTCACCAATGGGCGAGGGGGCCGGGGCCAACGTCCTGACTTTC	CASSPMGEGAGANVLTF
-	TRBV6-1	TRBJ1-5	many	TGTGCCAGCAGTGAGTTGGGCGCCGAGGGGCCCCAGCATTTT	CASSELGAEGPQHF
TRBD1	TRBV6-5	TRBJ1-2	few	TGTGCCAGCAGTTACCTGACAGGGGAGAATGGCTACACCTTC	CASSYLTGENGYTF
TRBD1	TRBV6-2/TRBV6-3	TRBJ2-2	-	TGTGCCAGCAGAGCAGGGGGCGACGCCGGGGAGCTGTTTTTT	CASRAGGDAGELFF
-	TRBV20-1	TRBJ2-7	-	TGCAGTGCTAGAGTGAGCGGTGCCCTCTACGAGCAGTACTTC	CSARVSGALYEQYF
TRBD1	TRBV6-1	TRBJ2-3	many	TGTGCCAGCAGTGAAAGGACAGGGGTTGTACCAGATACGCAGTATTTT	CASSERTGVVPDTQYF
-	TRBV6-2/TRBV6-3	TRBJ2-7	many	TGTGCCAGCAGGGACCTTGGCCGGGGGATGACCTACGAGCAGTACTTC	CASRDLGRGMTYEQYF
TRBD2	TRBV3-1	TRBJ2-5	once	TGTGCCAGCAGCCAATTTCTAGCGGACCCAAGAGAGACCCAGTACTTC	CASSQFLADPRETQYF
-	TRBV9	TRBJ2-3	many	TGTGCCAGCAGCCCTCTCGGACAATCCATGGATACGCAGTATTTT	CASSPLGQSMDTQYF
-	TRBV5-1	TRBJ2-3	many	TGCGCCAGCAGTCCGGGACGTATGATCACAGATACGCAGTATTTT	CASSPGRMITDTQYF
-	TRBV21-1	TRBJ2-7	many	TGTGCCAGCAGAAATAATCCGGGACAGGGGCTGCCCTACGAGCAGTACTTC	CASRNNPGQGLPYEQYF
-	TRBV5-1	TRBJ2-7	many	TGCGCCAGCAGTTCCGCAGGGTCCTACGAGCAGTACTTC	CASSSAGSYEQYF
-	TRBV11-2	TRBJ2-5	few	TGTGCCAGCAGCTTAGGGGGCAGGAGGATCCAAGAGACCCAGTACTTC	CASSLGGRRIQETQYF
-	TRBV20-1	TRBJ2-7	-	TGCAGTGCCCCGAGACGAGCCGAGGGCGACGAGCAGTACTTC	CSAPRRAEGDEQYF
-	TRBV5-6	TRBJ1-2	many	TGTGCCAGCAGCTTGGACAGGGCTAACTATGGCTACACCTTC	CASSLDRANYGYTF
-	TRBV28	TRBJ1-1	many	TGTGCCAGCAGTCCCACAGGGCCCGGCACTGAAGCTTTCTTT	CASSPTGPGTEAFF
-	TRBV28	TRBJ1-1	many	TGTGCCAGCCTCATAGGGGACACTGAAGCTTTCTTT	CASLIGDTEAFF
TRBD2	TRBV12-3/TRBV12-4	TRBJ2-7	many	TGTGCCAGCAGTTTACGGGCGGGGGGCTCCTACGAGCAGTACTTC	CASSLRAGGSYEQYF
-	TRBV7-2	TRBJ1-1	many	TGTGCCAGCAGCTTAGATCTACCCGAAGCTTTCTTT	CASSLDLPEAFF
-	TRBV6-6	TRBJ2-5	many	TGTGCCAGCAGCCAGGGGGGGGGCGAGACCCAGTACTTC	CASSQGGGETQYF
-	TRBV27	TRBJ2-3	many	TGTGCCAGCAGTTGGCCCGGAGATACGCAGTATTTT	CASSWPGDTQYF
-	TRBV27	TRBJ1-1	-	TGTGCCAGCAGATTGGCAGGTTCGGGAGGTGAAGCTTTCTTT	CASRLAGSGGEAFF